This TCR beta chain was documented in a study of CD8+CD57+ T cells in acquired aplastic anemia. Across the whole study: Isolated CD4+ and CD8+ cells, once sorted, yielded DNA averaging roughly 3 ug. Healthy donors averaged roughly 11 million reads for CD4+ cells. Study-wide points: Overlapping CD8+ CDR3 repertoires of patients and controls contained around 31 shared sequences.

Investigators profiled TCR beta VDJ and CDR3 from genomic DNA template. TCRdb reprocessed the reads via MiXCR and lists one record per CDR3 protein. This sample has around 400,000 distinct CDR3 sequences, with roughly 68% found just once. This clonotype occurred a few times. Its specificity is unknown. One end of the junction varies from germline; a read error may be responsible. Sample: sorted CD4+, CD8+, or CD8+CD57+ T cells (not recorded which) from PBMCs. This TCR derives from a human donor in good health, serving as a control.

This chain's CDR3 is CASRIGRTGFDYGYTF. CDR3 bases: TGTGCCAGTAGGATAGGGCGGACAGGTTTTGACTATGGCTACACCTTC. The rearrangement uses TRBV19 and TRBJ1-2, with 7 bases aligning to TRBD1. The CDR3 sequence is 16 residues long. CDR1 is LNHDA and CDR2 is SQIVND in the germline V gene (reference sequence).